The clone carrying this TCR beta chain has a handful of counts. What it binds is not known. This specimen comes from a study of regulatory T cells in long-lasting Graves disease. Study results and caveats: Gene preferences differed: TRBV28, TRBJ1-2, TRBJ2-5 in persistent cases.

Germline V gene data show CDR1 as SGHRS and CDR2 as YFSETQ. The CDR3 is 15 residues long. After removal of 3 bases from V and 4 bases from J, the junction contained 5 bases not matched to a gene. Relying on iRepertoire HTBI primers and Arm-PCR of CDR3 regions, the team built TCR beta libraries. In the authors' workflow: Samples collectively showed fewer than 80 TRBV and about 15 TRBJ segments. Each CDR3 protein is one row after TCRdb ran MiXCR on the multiplex PCR reads. These V and J calls rely on TCRdb rather than the paper's analysis. Among 450,000 or so distinct CDR3 sequences, roughly 20% were seen once, and the ten largest hold under 9%. Noted time point: persistent/refractory GD, antithyroid drugs over 5 years with positive TRAb. The TCR library was made from RNA extracted from PBMCs. Patients were from an endocrinology department in Xi'an, China.

The gene calls are TRBV5-1 and TRBJ1-2; 11 nucleotides match TRBD1. The clonotype was recovered from a female donor with Graves disease. The specimen was peripheral blood mononuclear cells (PBMCs), collected when the disease was refractory, from a patient treated with antithyroid drugs. CDR3 in amino acids: CASSYGQGAIYGYTF. In DNA, the CDR3 is TGCGCCAGCAGCTACGGACAGGGGGCTATCTATGGCTACACCTTC.